A selection of T cell receptor beta chains follows, all from one sample in a study of tumor-infiltrating lymphocytes in primary liver carcinoma. TCRdb recomputed calls from the multiplex PCR reads with MiXCR, one row per CDR3 protein. Here the sample spans 95,000 to 100,000 distinct CDR3 sequences, about two thirds being singletons. Sequencing was carried out using liver tumor tissue from sampling region 2. These receptors came from a woman aged 55-69 years with primary liver carcinoma and hepatitis B virus infection. CDR3s include the opening cysteine and the closing phenylalanine or tryptophan. The order of the fields is CDR3 DNA, CDR3 protein, CDR3 length, J gene, D gene, V gene, clone size. A D gene is named only where the DNA matches it firmly. Expanded clones get a size class; other rows say once, few or many, or leave the size out.

TGTTTCAGCAGTTCCACCGGGACAGGGGACTCGGGCGGGGAGCTGTTTTTT	CFSSSTGTGDSGGELFF	17	TRBJ2-2	TRBD1	TRBV5-4	-
TGTGCCAGCAGCTTGCTACCGGGCCGCTACGAGCAGTACTTC	CASSLLPGRYEQYF	14	TRBJ2-7	-	TRBV11-2	medium-sized
TGTGCCAGCAGCTCCCGGCTGAGTGACACAGATACGCAGTATTTT	CASSSRLSDTDTQYF	15	TRBJ2-3	-	TRBV11-2	-
TGTGACAGCAGTAAGCAGGGAGGCACTGATACGCAGTATTTT	CDSSKQGGTDTQYF	14	TRBJ2-3	-	TRBV6-1	-
TGTGCCAGTCCCGGACAGCCGACCTACAATGAGCAGTTCTTC	CASPGQPTYNEQFF	14	TRBJ2-1	-	TRBV6-5	-
TGTGCCAGCAGTCATGGGCTGAGGCTAGACTACAATGTGCAATTCTTC	CASSHGLRLDYNVQFF	16	TRBJ2-1	-	TRBV6-1	-
TGCGCCAGCAGCCAAGCCCCGGACTGGGGGACCTACGAGCAGTACTTC	CASSQAPDWGTYEQYF	16	TRBJ2-7	-	TRBV4-1	-
TGCAGCGCCGAGGGACAGGAGTATCCCTACGAGCAGTACTTC	CSAEGQEYPYEQYF	14	TRBJ2-7	TRBD1	TRBV29-1	medium-sized
TGCGCCAGCAGCTCATGGGAGACCCAGTACTTC	CASSSWETQYF	11	TRBJ2-5	-	TRBV5-1	-
TGTGACAGCAGGGCTAGCGGGATGAGCAACAAGCAGTACTTC	CDSRASGMSNKQYF	14	TRBJ2-7	TRBD2	TRBV6-1	-
TGCAGCGGCATTATTGACATTGAAGCTTTCTTT	CSGIIDIEAFF	11	TRBJ1-1	-	TRBV29-1	-
TGTGCCAACAGTTCTTCTGGGACTGGAAACACCATATATTTT	CANSSSGTGNTIYF	14	TRBJ1-3	-	TRBV6-6	few
TGTGCCAGCTCACGGGACAGCAGCTCCTACAATGAGCAGTTCTTC	CASSRDSSSYNEQFF	15	TRBJ2-1	TRBD1	TRBV18	-
TGTGCCAGCAGCAAAGACAGGGGGCACCTTTACTACGAGCAGTACTTC	CASSKDRGHLYYEQYF	16	TRBJ2-7	-	TRBV21-1	few
TGTGCCAGCGCTGTCGAAGCGGGGGGGAGCCCCTACGAGCAGTATTTC	CASAVEAGGSPYEQYF	16	TRBJ2-7	TRBD2	TRBV6-1	-
TGTGCCAGCGCCCCCCCGACGGGAGGACTTGAGCAGTTCTTC	CASAPPTGGLEQFF	14	TRBJ2-1	TRBD2	TRBV6-5	-
TGTGCCAGCAGCGAAGGACTAGCGCAAACCTACAATGAGCAGTTCTTC	CASSEGLAQTYNEQFF	16	TRBJ2-1	TRBD2	TRBV5-4	many
TGTGCCAGCAGCTTAGCAGGGGGCGGTCTCTCCTACAATGAGCAGTTCTTC	CASSLAGGGLSYNEQFF	17	TRBJ2-1	TRBD1	TRBV7-6	-
TGTGCCATCAGTGACGGCGGGGGGAAGTACAATGAGCAGTTCTTC	CAISDGGGKYNEQFF	15	TRBJ2-1	TRBD2	TRBV10-3	-
TGTACCAGCAGCTTAGAAACAGGAGGCAATTCATCCCTCCACTTC	CTSSLETGGNSSLHF	15	TRBJ1-6	-	TRBV11-2	-
TGTGCCAGCAGTCACTCTTCTTCGGCGGCGGCGGACAATGAGCAGTTCTTC	CASSHSSSAAADNEQFF	17	TRBJ2-1	-	TRBV28	few
TGTGTCAGCAGCTTGGGCGGGTTGGACACCGGGGAGTTGTTTTTT	CVSSLGGLDTGELFF	15	TRBJ2-2	-	TRBV11-2	few
TGTGCTAGTGGTTCAAGACAGGGGAGCTCCTATAATTCACCCCTCCACTTT	CASGSRQGSSYNSPLHF	17	TRBJ1-6	TRBD1	TRBV12-5	many
TGTGCCAGCAGCCTAGAGGTCGGGGAGGTGTTTTTT	CASSLEVGEVFF	12	TRBJ2-2	-	TRBV7-8	-
TGTGCCACCAGGATGGAGGGGACAGTGAACACTGAAGCTTTCTTT	CATRMEGTVNTEAFF	15	TRBJ1-1	TRBD1	TRBV7-8	many
TGTGCCATCAGTGAGTCGACTACACCTAGGAGCGGGAGGATGAATGAGCAGTTCTTC	CAISESTTPRSGRMNEQFF	19	TRBJ2-1	TRBD2	TRBV10-3	many
TGTGCCAGCAGTTTTATTCGCCTTTCAACCTACGAGCAGTACTTC	CASSFIRLSTYEQYF	15	TRBJ2-7	-	TRBV28	few
TGTGCCAGCTGCTTAGATATGACTGGGGAGCTCTTTTTT	CASCLDMTGELFF	13	TRBJ2-2	-	TRBV11-2	once
TGTGCCAGCAGCTTAGATCCGGGGCTAGCGGGACAGTTCTTC	CASSLDPGLAGQFF	14	TRBJ2-1	TRBD2	TRBV11-2	medium-sized
TGTGCCAGGAGTTTCGGACAGGGGATGGAGTTT	CARSFGQGMEF	11	TRBJ1-1	TRBD1	TRBV12-3/TRBV12-4	-
TGTGCCAGCAGTTTGGAACAGGGATACACCGGGAAGCTGTTTTTT	CASSLEQGYTGKLFF	15	TRBJ2-2	-	TRBV11-2	-
TGTGCCAGCAGGGGAGGTCTAGCGGGAGTCGGAGAGCAGTTCTTC	CASRGGLAGVGEQFF	15	TRBJ2-1	TRBD2	TRBV28	many
TGTGCCAGCAGTTTAGACAGCTACTATGGTTGCACCTTC	CASSLDSYYGCTF	13	TRBJ1-2	-	TRBV11-3	-
TGTGCCAGTAGTATGGACAGCAATCAGCCCCAGCATTTT	CASSMDSNQPQHF	13	TRBJ1-5	-	TRBV19	-
TGTGCCAGCAGTTTCCCATCATATAGCACAAATACGCAGTATTTT	CASSFPSYSTNTQYF	15	TRBJ2-3	-	TRBV28	-
TGTGCCAGCAGTGACGCGGGAGTAGTGGGAGATACGCAGTATTTT	CASSDAGVVGDTQYF	15	TRBJ2-3	TRBD2	TRBV25-1	-
TGTGCCAGCAGCTTAGGTACCGGGACTAGCGGGACGGCGGCGAACAATGAGCAGTTCTTC	CASSLGTGTSGTAANNEQFF	20	TRBJ2-1	TRBD2	TRBV11-2	many
TGCGCCAACAGCCCCTCTGGGACAGGTTCCTACGAGCAGTACTTC	CANSPSGTGSYEQYF	15	TRBJ2-7	TRBD1	TRBV4-1	-
TGTGCTAGCAGCCCACGACAGCTGAACATTGAAGCCTTCTTT	CASSPRQLNIEAFF	14	TRBJ1-1	-	TRBV11-3	-
TGCGCCAGCAGTGAAGGGTCACTCACTGAAGCTTTCTTT	CASSEGSLTEAFF	13	TRBJ1-1	-	TRBV10-1	many
TGTGTCTGGAGTCCAGATTCGAACACTGAAGCTTTCTTT	CVWSPDSNTEAFF	13	TRBJ1-1	-	TRBV30	-
TGTGCCAGGAGCTGGGTAACTAGGGGGAGTATGCGAGAGCAGTTCTTC	CARSWVTRGSMREQFF	16	TRBJ2-1	-	TRBV5-6	-
TGTGCCAGTAGCCTCGGGCTGAACAGTGAAGCGTTCTTT	CASSLGLNSEAFF	13	TRBJ1-1	-	TRBV11-2	-
TGTGCCAGTAGAATAGGACAGCCGGAGACCCAGTACTTC	CASRIGQPETQYF	13	TRBJ2-5	-	TRBV6-1	-
TGCAGCATTGAGGGGTTGTGGAATGAGCAGTTCTTC	CSIEGLWNEQFF	12	TRBJ2-1	-	TRBV29-1	-
TGTGCCTGCGGTCGAGGGGGCTGTTACAATGAGCAGTTCTTC	CACGRGGCYNEQFF	14	TRBJ2-1	TRBD1	TRBV30	-
TGTGCCAGCAGCACATGGGACATAGTCTATGGCTACACCTTC	CASSTWDIVYGYTF	14	TRBJ1-2	-	TRBV11-2	-
TGCGCCAGCAGTAAGGGGTCGGCCGGTGAGCTGTTGTTT	CASSKGSAGELLF	13	TRBJ2-2	-	TRBV10-1	-
TGTGCCAGCGGCTTAGTCGGGTCAGGCAATCAGCCCCAGCATTTT	CASGLVGSGNQPQHF	15	TRBJ1-5	-	TRBV7-2	-
TGTGCCAGCAGTGGGACTAGCTGGGAGACCCAGTACTTC	CASSGTSWETQYF	13	TRBJ2-5	TRBD2	TRBV28	many
TGTGCCAGCTGTCCGGACTCTAGGTATAGGGAGCAGTCCTTC	CASCPDSRYREQSF	14	TRBJ2-1	-	TRBV11-2	-
TGTGCCGGCAGCGAGCGACTCCACTTCGAGCAGTACTTC	CAGSERLHFEQYF	13	TRBJ2-7	-	TRBV6-6	-
TGTGCCAGCAGTGAGGGACTAGCGGGAGTCCATGAGCAGTTCTTC	CASSEGLAGVHEQFF	15	TRBJ2-1	TRBD2	TRBV2	-